One and the same sample provided the 12 T cell receptor beta chains below, sequenced in a study of molecular identifiers for immune sequencing clone quantification. From the PCR reads, TCRdb called clonotypes with MiXCR, one entry per CDR3 protein. The sample has approximately 630,000 distinct CDR3 sequences, around 25% seen once. Source material: naive CD8+ T cells from blood, with Jurkat cell RNA spiked in. Subset described: FACS-sorted CD8+CD4-CCR7+CD45RA+ naive T cells. These receptors all stem from a human donor in good health. Some libraries in this study had Jurkat cell RNA spiked in.

On this clonotype: One end of the junction is discordant with germline, which a read error may explain. The V and J genes are TRBV7-9 and TRBJ2-5, with D maybe TRBD1 (5 bases). Germline V CDR1 and CDR2: SEHNR, FQNEAQ (reference sequence). The CDR3 sequence is 14 residues long. The CDR3, as DNA: TGTGCCAGCAGCTTCCAGGGTGCAAAAGAGACCCGGTACTTC. Translating gives CASSFQGAKETRYF.

This clonotype appeared many times. V gene TRBV4-3 combines with J gene TRBJ2-7; a weak D match, TRBD1 (6 bases). In germline, CDR1 is LGHNA, CDR2 YSLEER. The CDR3 is 16 amino acids. Trimming removed 1 base from V and 4 bases from J, with 17 bases in between. The CDR3 sequence is CASSQGTGSTTYEQYF. The CDR3 DNA reads TGCGCCAGCAGCCAAGGCACAGGGTCTACGACGTACGAGCAGTACTTC.

This clonotype was detected a few times. The V gene is TRBV9, the J gene TRBJ1-2; D is uncertain. The CDR3 totals 13 residues. Trimming took 0 bases from V and 2 from J, leaving 5 bases between them. CDR1 is SGDLS, CDR2 YYNGEE, per germline. Here the CDR3 DNA reads TGTGCCAGCAGCGTAGCACAGAACTATGGCTACACCTTC. Translating gives CASSVAQNYGYTF.

This clonotype has at least ten counts. This sequence joins TRBV5-1 and TRBJ2-1; D may correspond to TRBD1 or TRBD2 (5 bases each). Trimming shortened V by 4 bases and J by 2 bases, and 16 bases separated the two germline ends. The germline CDR1 and CDR2 sequences are SGHRS and YFSETQ. This CDR3 is built from 16 residues. CDR3 nucleotides: TGCGCCAGCAGCCCGGGACGAAGGATTGCCTACAATGAGCAGTTCTTC. Amino acids: CASSPGRRIAYNEQFF.

In its sample, this clonotype was seen many times. The chain combines TRBV19 with TRBJ2-5; perhaps TRBD1 as D (5 bases). The CDR3 covers 14 residues. Germline-derived CDR1 and CDR2 are LNHDA and SQIVND (reference sequence). V lost 4 bases and J lost 5, with 14 bases in between. The CDR3 nucleotides are TGTGCCAGTAGTACCCGGACACCGCGGGAGACCCAGTACTTC. It yields the protein CASSTRTPRETQYF.

The chain recombines TRBV4-1 with TRBJ2-5, with unresolved D. The CDR3 has 15 residues. V dropped 0 bases and J dropped 1 base, with 9 bases sitting between them. Germline V gene sequence: CDR1 MGHRA, CDR2 YSYEKL. CDR3 amino acids: CASSQESRSQETQYF. In DNA form, the CDR3 reads TGCGCCAGCAGCCAAGAGTCCCGAAGCCAAGAGACCCAGTACTTC.

In regard to this clonotype: A much larger clonotype is one base distant, so this may be a read error. The V and J genes are TRBV7-2 and TRBJ2-7; TRBD2 matches 8 bases. Trimming took 6 bases from V and 2 from J; bases not matched to a gene: 12. Looked up from germline, CDR1 is SGHTA and CDR2 is FQGNSA. This CDR3 contains 16 residues. The CDR3 DNA reads TGTGCCAGCAGTCCGGGACTAGAGGGAGGTGCCTACGAGCAGTACTTC. It translates to CASSPGLEGGAYEQYF.

Many counts were recorded for this clonotype. CDR3 nucleotides: TGCGCCAGCAGTGAGGCGACAGCCGCTGAAGCTTTCTTT. This codes for CASSEATAAEAFF. The chain combines TRBV10-2 with TRBJ1-1; maybe TRBD1 (5 bases). Deletions cut 2 bases from V and 6 bases from J, with 10 bases between. Germline V gene data show CDR1 as WSHSY and CDR2 as SAAADI. The length of the CDR3 is 13 residues.

This clonotype was counted at least ten times. The J gene is TRBJ2-5, the V gene TRBV20-1; D not resolved. CDR1 and CDR2 (germline): DFQATT, SNEGSKA (reference sequence). V was cut by 0 bases and J by 5 bases, with 10 bases left in between. The CDR3 is 13 residues long. The CDR3 spells CSAREWGYETQYF. CDR3 DNA: TGCAGTGCTAGAGAATGGGGTTACGAGACCCAGTACTTC.

This clonotype was picked up many times. The chain employs TRBV5-1 and TRBJ2-7; 9 nucleotides agree with TRBD1. Germline assignment: CDR1 SGHRS and CDR2 YFSETQ. The J segment lost 3 bases and the V segment lost 2 bases, leaving 3 bases of the junction unmatched. This CDR3 is built from 14 residues. The CDR3 sequence is CASSFGTGIYEQYF. CDR3 in DNA: TGCGCCAGCAGCTTCGGGACAGGGATCTACGAGCAGTACTTC.

In its sample, this clonotype was seen many times. V is TRBV7-6 and J is TRBJ2-2, with a possible D match to TRBD1 (5 bases). V dropped 1 base and J dropped 2 bases, with 17 bases sitting between them. This CDR3 has 18 amino acids. The V gene's germline CDR1 is SGHVS and CDR2 FNYEAQ. CDR3 amino acids: CASSLDSFQGINTGELFF. DNA of the CDR3: TGTGCCAGCAGCTTAGACTCTTTCCAGGGTATTAACACCGGGGAGCTGTTTTTT. The variable domain in full, with the rest retrieved from reference TRBV7-6 and TRBJ2-2, is GAGVSQSPRYKVTKRGQDVALRCDPISGHVSLYWYRQALGQGPEFLTYFNYEAQQDKSGLPNDRFSAERPEGSISTLTIQRTEQRDSAMYRCASSLDSFQGINTGELFFGEGSRLTVL.

At least ten counts were recorded for this clonotype. The rearrangement uses TRBV29-1 and TRBJ2-5; D is unresolved. The CDR3 is made up of 13 amino acids. CDR1 is SQVTM and CDR2 is ANQGSEA in the germline V gene. Trimming took 7 bases from V and 0 from J, leaving 12 bases between them. The DNA of the CDR3 is TGCAGCGGAGTAGGGCCGAACCAAGAGACCCAGTACTTC. It yields the protein CSGVGPNQETQYF.